Listed below are T cell receptor beta chains from one sample, sequenced in a study of low-dose radiotherapy and immunotherapy resistance in tumors. One entry per CDR3 protein, called by TCRdb with MiXCR from the reads. The table lists more than 50,000 distinct CDR3 sequences, around a quarter of them singletons, with less than 7.5% in the top ten. Sequenced here: PBMCs, sampled after low-dose radiotherapy plus immunotherapy. The receptors originated from a male donor with prostate cancer. Both conserved end residues are part of each CDR3. The D gene is left open where the match is weak. Not all rows give a size; the values are once, few, many and, for expanded clones, a class.

D gene: -
clone size: once
V gene: TRBV6-5
J gene: TRBJ1-2
CDR3 protein: CAFSSGGAYGYTF
CDR3 DNA: TGTGCCTTCAGTTCGGGGGGGGCCTATGGCTACACCTTC

D gene: TRBD2
clone size: -
V gene: TRBV10-3
J gene: TRBJ2-7
CDR3 protein: CATTSGDSYEQYF
CDR3 DNA: TGTGCCACGACTAGCGGGGACTCCTACGAGCAGTACTTC

D gene: TRBD2
clone size: few
V gene: TRBV5-4
J gene: TRBJ2-3
CDR3 protein: CASSGKLAGGRADTQYF
CDR3 DNA: TGTGCCAGCAGCGGCAAACTAGCGGGGGGGCGGGCAGATACGCAGTATTTT

D gene: -
clone size: many
V gene: TRBV9
J gene: TRBJ2-5
CDR3 protein: CASSVLIGSGQETQYF
CDR3 DNA: TGTGCCAGCAGCGTTTTAATTGGGAGCGGCCAAGAGACCCAGTACTTC

D gene: -
clone size: -
V gene: TRBV5-1
J gene: TRBJ1-1
CDR3 protein: CASSLAGMNTEAFF
CDR3 DNA: TGCGCCAGCAGCTTAGCAGGAATGAACACTGAAGCTTTCTTT

D gene: -
clone size: many
V gene: TRBV6-2/TRBV6-3
J gene: TRBJ2-1
CDR3 protein: CASSSYEQFF
CDR3 DNA: TGTGCCAGCAGTTCCTATGAGCAGTTCTTC

D gene: -
clone size: many
V gene: TRBV9
J gene: TRBJ2-2
CDR3 protein: CASSPRNRAVANTGELFF
CDR3 DNA: TGTGCCAGCAGCCCCCGGAACAGGGCGGTGGCCAACACCGGGGAGCTGTTTTTT

D gene: -
clone size: many
V gene: TRBV5-1
J gene: TRBJ1-1
CDR3 protein: CASSPAGTLNTEAFF
CDR3 DNA: TGCGCCAGCAGCCCGGCCGGGACACTGAACACTGAAGCTTTCTTT

D gene: -
clone size: -
V gene: TRBV28
J gene: TRBJ2-3
CDR3 protein: CASSSDPGVAGMLGDTQYF
CDR3 DNA: TGTGCCAGCAGTTCAGACCCGGGGGTGGCAGGGATGTTAGGAGATACGCAGTATTTT

D gene: TRBD1
clone size: -
V gene: TRBV5-1
J gene: TRBJ2-3
CDR3 protein: CASSSGQGDTDTQYF
CDR3 DNA: TGCGCCAGCAGCTCCGGACAGGGGGACACAGATACGCAGTATTTT

D gene: TRBD2
clone size: many
V gene: TRBV7-2
J gene: TRBJ2-1
CDR3 protein: CASSPRGSGRNNEQFF
CDR3 DNA: TGTGCCAGCAGCCCCCGGGGTAGCGGGAGGAACAATGAGCAGTTCTTC